The clone carrying this T cell receptor (beta chain) was seen many times. What it binds is unknown. The CDR3 is 14 amino acids. V lost 0 bases and J 6 bases, leaving 6 bases between the germline ends. Germline CDR1 is LNHNV and CDR2 is YYDKDF (reference sequence). The record originates from a study of glioma-infiltrating T cells. Study-wide points: Gliomas, especially low-grade, showed above-expected tissue-blood divergence; non-neoplastic patients showed below.

Using RNA template, CDR3s of TCR alpha and beta were amplified with iRepertoire arm-PCR. Tissue mRNA or PBMC total RNA, 100-400 ng, went into one-step reverse transcription and amplification. Each CDR3 protein is one row after TCRdb ran MiXCR on the multiplex PCR reads. The sample lists tens of thousands of distinct CDR3 sequences, less than 30% occurring once. The TCR comes from a human donor with low-grade glioma or glioblastoma, undergoing nonglioma brain surgery, or in good health (not recorded which). Sequencing was done on a sample of glioma tissue, nonneoplastic brain tissue, or PBMCs (not recorded which). J is TRBJ1-6 and V is TRBV15; the D gene is possibly TRBD1 (6 bases). CDR3 DNA: TGTGCCACCAGCAGAGACAGGGGTAATTCACCCCTCCACTTT. It yields the protein CATSRDRGNSPLHF.